The 15 T cell receptor beta chains below all came from one sample that was sequenced in a study of T cells in localized non-small cell lung cancer. The repertoire was sequenced with immunoSEQ multiplex PCR; TCRdb's copy has only in-frame clones and lacks some. In the table there are tens of thousands of clones, 81% of which are singletons. The starting material was peripheral blood, obtained before any cancer treatment. The receptor source for this set is a man between 40 and 69 years old with stage III squamous cell lung carcinoma.

CDR3 loop: CASSSDHVYGYTF. CDR3 nucleotide sequence: TGTGCCAGCAGCTCGGACCACGTCTATGGCTACACCTTC. This sequence joins TRBV5-6 and TRBJ1-2; D gene ambiguous. Deletions cut 3 bases from V and 4 bases from J, with 10 bases between. Germline CDR1 SGHDT, CDR2 YYEEEE. This CDR3 spans 13 amino acids.

This chain connects TRBV11-3 to TRBJ2-3; D may be TRBD1 (6 bases). Deletions cut 0 bases from V and 7 bases from J, with 8 bases between. The CDR3 extends over 13 amino acids. CDR1 SGHNT and CDR2 YENEEA come from the germline V gene. The CDR3 sequence is CASSLDDRYTQYF. In DNA, the CDR3 is TGTGCCAGCAGCTTAGATGACAGGTATACGCAGTATTTT.

This clone was detected only once. J is TRBJ2-6 and V is TRBV5-1; D gene ambiguous. Between the trimmed V and J ends, which lost 0 bases and 2 bases, there was a span of 3 bases. The germline V gene encodes CDR1 SGHRS and CDR2 YFSETQ. The CDR3 is 14 amino acids. The CDR3, as DNA: TGCGCCAGCAGCTTGGCCGCTGGGGCCAACGTCCTGACTTTC. It specifies CASSLAAGANVLTF.

The V and J genes are TRBV4-2 and TRBJ2-7, with 11 bases lining up with TRBD2. V lost 4 bases, J lost 6 bases, and 8 bases stayed unmatched. The CDR3 is 15 amino acids. Germline V lookup: CDR1 LGHNA, CDR2 YNFKEQ. DNA of the CDR3: TGTGCCAGCAGCCCCCTAGCGGGAGGTGAGGTCGAGCAGTACTTC. As protein: CASSPLAGGEVEQYF.

This chain joins TRBV19 and TRBJ1-1; D is unclear. This CDR3 is built from 13 residues. V lost 3 bases and J 11 bases, leaving 16 bases between the germline ends. Germline values: CDR1 LNHDA, CDR2 SQIVND (reference sequence). CDR3: CASSMGAGLLAFF. The CDR3 DNA reads as TGTGCCAGTAGTATGGGCGCCGGGTTATTGGCTTTCTTT. Filled out from reference TRBV19 and TRBJ1-1, the complete variable domain reads DGGITQSPKYLFRKEGQNVTLSCEQNLNHDAMYWYRQDPGQGLRLIYYSQIVNDFQKGDIAEGYSVSREKKESFPLTVTSAQKNPTAFYLCASSMGAGLLAFFGQGTRLTVV.

This clone appeared a single time. The CDR3 bases are TGTGCCAGCTCACCACCCCAGCGGGGGGGAGAGACCCAGTACTTC. This codes for CASSPPQRGGETQYF. V gene TRBV18 combines with J gene TRBJ2-5; 10 bases map to TRBD2. Per the germline V gene, CDR1 is KGHSH and CDR2 is LQKENI. Unmatched junction bases numbered 2, after V lost 0 bases and J lost 4 bases. CDR3 length equals 15 residues.

V usage is TRBV10-2 and J usage is TRBJ2-1, with 11 bases identical to TRBD2. The J segment lost 10 bases and the V segment lost 8 bases, leaving 13 bases of the junction unmatched. Per the germline V gene, CDR1 is WSHSY and CDR2 is SAAADI. The CDR3 runs 15 residues. The CDR3 loop reads CASGKTSGNWDEQFF. Here the CDR3 DNA reads TGCGCCAGCGGGAAGACTAGCGGGAATTGGGACGAGCAGTTCTTC.

This clone was detected a few times. The CDR3 nucleotides are TGTGCCAGCAAGGGGGGAAACTCCTACGAGCAGTACGTC. Residues: CASKGGNSYEQYV. The genes are TRBV28 and TRBJ2-7; D possibly matches TRBD1 or TRBD2 (6 bases each). Germline V gene data show CDR1 as MDHEN and CDR2 as SYDVKM. The CDR3 spans 13 residues. V gave up 7 bases and J gave up 0 bases, with 10 bases separating them.

V usage is TRBV27 and J usage is TRBJ2-5, with D possibly being TRBD1 or TRBD2 (5 bases each). Germline CDR1 is MNHEY and CDR2 is SMNVEV (reference sequence). V lost 1 base and J lost 5, with 8 bases in between. CDR3 size: 13 residues. CDR3 sequence (DNA): TGTGCCAGCAGTTTATTGGGGGAGGAGACCCAGTACTTC. This gives the protein CASSLLGEETQYF.

This sequence joins TRBV7-9 and TRBJ2-3; D uncertain. Trimming removed 1 base from V and 4 bases from J, with 6 bases in between. Looked up from germline, CDR1 is SEHNR and CDR2 is FQNEAQ (reference sequence). CDR3 length equals 13 residues. DNA for the CDR3: TGTGCCAGCAGCTTAGTTGGTTCAGATACGCAGTATTTT. Protein product: CASSLVGSDTQYF.

This clone showed up just once. The chain joins TRBV6-1 to TRBJ2-5; TRBD1 matches at 8 bases. Germline CDR1 is MNHNS and CDR2 is SASEGT. The CDR3 contains 14 residues. Unmatched junction bases numbered 4, after V lost 5 bases and J lost 2 bases. This CDR3 reads CASSRTGQQETQYF. The CDR3 coding sequence is TGTGCCAGCAGTCGGACAGGGCAACAAGAGACCCAGTACTTC.

This clone showed up just once. The gene calls are TRBV19 and TRBJ2-7; 10 bases align to TRBD2. CDR3 length: 15 residues. V lost 8 bases, J lost 0 bases, and 7 bases stayed unmatched. Germline CDR1 reads LNHDA; CDR2 reads SQIVND (reference sequence). The CDR3 loop is CASQRTSGPSYEQYF. CDR3 coding DNA: TGTGCCAGTCAAAGGACTAGCGGACCCTCCTACGAGCAGTACTTC.

This clone was observed a few times. The chain is built from TRBV7-2 and TRBJ2-5; D not resolved. The CDR3 loop spans 13 amino acids. V gave up 3 bases and J gave up 5 bases, with 10 bases separating them. The germline V gene has CDR1 SGHTA and CDR2 FQGNSA. DNA of the CDR3: TGTGCCAGCAGCTTTGGGATGGTCGAGACCCAGTACTTC. It codes for CASSFGMVETQYF.

This CDR3 is CASSVGESNQPQHF. The CDR3 DNA reads TGTGCCAGCAGCGTAGGGGAAAGCAATCAGCCCCAGCATTTT. The chain recombines TRBV9 with TRBJ1-5; D is unresolved. CDR3 length: 14 amino acids. From germline, CDR1 is SGDLS and CDR2 YYNGEE. The ends were cut back, 0 bases at V and 1 base at J, with 5 bases in the middle.

The rearrangement links TRBV10-1 to TRBJ2-3, with a tentative D call TRBD2 (5 bases). The germline CDR1 and CDR2 sequences are WNHNN and SYGVQD (reference sequence). The CDR3 contains 15 residues. Trimming left V 3 bases short and J 1 base short, with 11 bases between. The CDR3 protein is CASSDGAAGTDTQYF. CDR3 coding DNA: TGCGCCAGCAGTGATGGAGCGGCGGGCACAGATACGCAGTATTTT.